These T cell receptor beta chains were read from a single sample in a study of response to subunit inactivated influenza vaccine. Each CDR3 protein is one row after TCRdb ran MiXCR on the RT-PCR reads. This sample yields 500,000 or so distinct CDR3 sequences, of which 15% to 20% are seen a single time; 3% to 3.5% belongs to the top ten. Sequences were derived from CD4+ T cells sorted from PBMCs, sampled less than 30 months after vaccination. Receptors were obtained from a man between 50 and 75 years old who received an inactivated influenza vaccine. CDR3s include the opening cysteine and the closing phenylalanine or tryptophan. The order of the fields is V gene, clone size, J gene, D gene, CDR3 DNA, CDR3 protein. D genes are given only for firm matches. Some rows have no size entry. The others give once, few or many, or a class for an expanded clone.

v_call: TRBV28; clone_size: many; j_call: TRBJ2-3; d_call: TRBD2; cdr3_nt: TGTGCCAGCAGTAGTATAGCGGGAAATACGCAGTATTTT; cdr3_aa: CASSSIAGNTQYF
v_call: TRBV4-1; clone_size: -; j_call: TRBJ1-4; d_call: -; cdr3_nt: TGCGCCAGCAGCCAAGACAACACCCTCCTTGAAAAACTGTTTTTT; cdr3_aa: CASSQDNTLLEKLFF
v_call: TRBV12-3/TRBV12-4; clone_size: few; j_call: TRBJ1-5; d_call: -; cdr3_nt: TGTGCCAGCAGTAAAACCCAGGGAGGTCAGCCCCAGCATTTT; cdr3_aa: CASSKTQGGQPQHF
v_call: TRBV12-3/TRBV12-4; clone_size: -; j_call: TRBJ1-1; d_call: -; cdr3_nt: TGTGCCAGCAGATCTACAGGATGGACTGAAGCTTTCTTT; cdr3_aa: CASRSTGWTEAFF
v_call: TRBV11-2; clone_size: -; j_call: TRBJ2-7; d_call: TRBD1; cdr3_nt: TGTGCCAGCATCCACCCACGGACAGGGGTCAACGAGCAGTACTTC; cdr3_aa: CASIHPRTGVNEQYF
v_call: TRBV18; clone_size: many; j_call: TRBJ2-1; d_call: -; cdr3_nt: TGTGCCAGCTCACCTCCTGTGGCCGATGAGCAGTTCTTC; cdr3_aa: CASSPPVADEQFF
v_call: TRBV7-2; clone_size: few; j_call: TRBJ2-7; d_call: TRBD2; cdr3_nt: TGTGCCAGCAGCTTAGGGGGGACTAGCGTCCAGTACTTC; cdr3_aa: CASSLGGTSVQYF
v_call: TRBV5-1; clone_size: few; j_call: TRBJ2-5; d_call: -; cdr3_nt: TGCGCCAGCAGAGCGGGCATTACCCAAGAGACCCAGTACTTC; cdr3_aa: CASRAGITQETQYF
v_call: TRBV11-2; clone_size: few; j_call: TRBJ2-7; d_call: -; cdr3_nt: TGTGCCAGCAGCTCTAGGGACAAGCCCTACGAGCAGTACTTC; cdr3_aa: CASSSRDKPYEQYF
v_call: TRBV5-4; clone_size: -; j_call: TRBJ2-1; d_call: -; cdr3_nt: TGTGCCAGCAGCAACCGGGACCGACTAGCCTACAATGAGCAGTTCTTC; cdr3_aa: CASSNRDRLAYNEQFF
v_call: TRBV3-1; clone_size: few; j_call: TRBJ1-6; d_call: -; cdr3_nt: TGTGCCAGCAGCCTCGGCCCCCGCGGAAATTCACCCCTCCACTTT; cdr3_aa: CASSLGPRGNSPLHF
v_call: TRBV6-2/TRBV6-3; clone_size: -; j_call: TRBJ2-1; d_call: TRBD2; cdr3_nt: TGTGCCAGCAGTTATCGACTAGCGGGGGTCTCCTACAATGAGCAGTTCTTC; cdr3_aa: CASSYRLAGVSYNEQFF
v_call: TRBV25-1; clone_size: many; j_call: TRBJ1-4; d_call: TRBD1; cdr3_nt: TGTGCCACCCGGGACAGGGGAGGTAGAAACGAAAAACTGTTTTTT; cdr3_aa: CATRDRGGRNEKLFF
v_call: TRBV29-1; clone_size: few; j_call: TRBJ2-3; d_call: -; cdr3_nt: TGCAGCGTGACTCGGGGAATAGATACGCAGTATTTT; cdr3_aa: CSVTRGIDTQYF
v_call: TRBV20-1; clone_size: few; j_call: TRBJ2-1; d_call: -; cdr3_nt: TGCAGTGCTACTAGCGAGTATGAGCAGTTCTTC; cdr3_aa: CSATSEYEQFF
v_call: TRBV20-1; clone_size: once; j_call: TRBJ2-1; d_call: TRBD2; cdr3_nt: TGCAGTGCTTACCGGGACTACGGCAATGAGCAGTTCTTC; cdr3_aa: CSAYRDYGNEQFF
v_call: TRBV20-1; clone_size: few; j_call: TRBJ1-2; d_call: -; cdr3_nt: TGCAGTGCTACCAGACAGGCCAACTATGGCTACACCTTC; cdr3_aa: CSATRQANYGYTF
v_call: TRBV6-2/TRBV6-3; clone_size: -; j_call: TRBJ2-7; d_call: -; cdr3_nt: TGTGCCAGCAGCTCGCCCGGCCCTCCGATATACTTC; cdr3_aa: CASSSPGPPIYF
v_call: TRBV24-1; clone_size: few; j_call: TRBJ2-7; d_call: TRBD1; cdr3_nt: TGTGCCACCGATATTCTACCCGGGACAGGGGGCGCCGAGCAGTACTTC; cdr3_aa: CATDILPGTGGAEQYF
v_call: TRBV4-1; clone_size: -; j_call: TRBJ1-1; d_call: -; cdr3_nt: TGCGCCAGCAGAATATCGGTCAACACTGAAGCTTTCTTT; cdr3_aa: CASRISVNTEAFF
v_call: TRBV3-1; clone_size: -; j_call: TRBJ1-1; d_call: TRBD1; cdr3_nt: TGTGCCAGCAGCTCGACGGACAGGGGGAACACTGAAGCTTTCTTT; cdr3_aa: CASSSTDRGNTEAFF
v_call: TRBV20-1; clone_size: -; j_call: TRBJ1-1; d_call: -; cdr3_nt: TGCAGTGCTAGGTGGCCAGGGTGGAACACTGAAGCTTTCTTT; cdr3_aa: CSARWPGWNTEAFF
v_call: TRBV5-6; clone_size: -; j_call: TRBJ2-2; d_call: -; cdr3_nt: TGTGCCAGCAGCTTGGCCCAGGGGGGGGGGCCTAGCGGGGAGCTGTTTTTT; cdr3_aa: CASSLAQGGGPSGELFF
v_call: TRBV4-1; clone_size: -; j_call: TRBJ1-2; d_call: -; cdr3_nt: TGCGCCAGCAGCCGTGCCGAAGGAGCAAACTATGGCTACACCTTC; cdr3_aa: CASSRAEGANYGYTF
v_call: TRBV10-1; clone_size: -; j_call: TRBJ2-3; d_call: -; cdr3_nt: TGCGCCAGCAGTGATCGGGGCCGCAATACGCAGTATTTT; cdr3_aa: CASSDRGRNTQYF
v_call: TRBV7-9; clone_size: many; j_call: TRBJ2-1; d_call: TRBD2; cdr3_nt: TGTGCCAGCAGTTTAGCACTAGCGGGAGTCAATGAGCAGTTCTTC; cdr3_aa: CASSLALAGVNEQFF
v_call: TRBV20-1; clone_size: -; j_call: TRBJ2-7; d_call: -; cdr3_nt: TGCAGTCCACTCCAGGGTAACGAGCAGTACTTC; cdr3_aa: CSPLQGNEQYF
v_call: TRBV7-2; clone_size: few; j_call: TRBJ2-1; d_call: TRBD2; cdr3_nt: TGTGCCAGCAGCACAGGACCAGCGGGGGGTTACAATGAGCAGTTCTTC; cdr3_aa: CASSTGPAGGYNEQFF
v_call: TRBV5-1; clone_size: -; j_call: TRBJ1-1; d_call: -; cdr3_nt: TGCGCCAGCAGCTTGGGGCCGAGACACCGGGATAGCACTGAAGCTTTCTTT; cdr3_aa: CASSLGPRHRDSTEAFF
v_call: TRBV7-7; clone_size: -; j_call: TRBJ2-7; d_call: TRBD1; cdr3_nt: TGTGCTAGCAGCTGGGGACAGGAGGGCGAGCAGTACTTC; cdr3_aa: CASSWGQEGEQYF
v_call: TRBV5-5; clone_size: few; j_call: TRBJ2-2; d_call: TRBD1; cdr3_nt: TGTGCCAGCAGCTCGCAGGGACAGTCTAACGGGGAGCTGTTTTTT; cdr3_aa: CASSSQGQSNGELFF
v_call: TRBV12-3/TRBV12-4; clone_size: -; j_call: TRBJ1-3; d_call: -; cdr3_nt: TGTGCCAGCAGTTTGCACACCTCTGGAAACACCATATATTTT; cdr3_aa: CASSLHTSGNTIYF
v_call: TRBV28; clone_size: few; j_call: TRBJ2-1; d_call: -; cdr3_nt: TGTGCCAGCAACAACCGAGGTCGCAATGAGCAGTTCTTC; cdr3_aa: CASNNRGRNEQFF
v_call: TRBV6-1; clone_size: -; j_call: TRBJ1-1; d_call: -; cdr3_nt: TGTGCCAGCAGCCCCCCGCCGGGTACAGCTTTCTTT; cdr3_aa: CASSPPPGTAFF
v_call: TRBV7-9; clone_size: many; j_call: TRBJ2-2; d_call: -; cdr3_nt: TGTGCCAGCAGCAACGGTCTATACGGCGACACCGGGGAGCTGTTTTTT; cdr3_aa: CASSNGLYGDTGELFF